A single sample is the source of the 22 T cell receptor beta chains below, sequenced in a study of T cells in Graves' hyperthyroidism and ophthalmopathy. What was amplified from RNA transcripts were TCR beta CDR3 regions. In the first-round RT-PCR of the TCR CDR3, the HTBI primer set was used. TCRdb re-called the multiplex PCR reads through MiXCR, storing one row per CDR3 protein. The table has approximately 480,000 distinct CDR3 sequences, around 20% seen once. The specimen sequenced was blood. These receptors all come from a man between 18 and 29 years old with Graves' hyperthyroidism.

This clonotype has a single count. The CDR3 end shows no conserved phenylalanine or tryptophan, and so a read error is likely. The CDR3 protein is CASSYTVNYGYTV. The CDR3 DNA follows: TGTGCCAGCAGTTACACGGTTAACTATGGCTACACCGTC. V gene TRBV6-5 combines with J gene TRBJ1-2; D uncertain. V lost 2 bases and J lost 1, with 5 bases in between. CDR1 MNHEY and CDR2 SVGAGI come from the germline V gene. This CDR3 is built from 13 residues.

This clonotype was counted ten times or more. V and J are TRBV9 and TRBJ2-7, with 7 bases that match TRBD1. Germline CDR1 is SGDLS and CDR2 is YYNGEE. V was pared by 0 bases and J by 6 bases, with 9 bases of the junction left unmatched. The CDR3 has 15 amino acids. The CDR3 loop is CASSVEGDRGSEQYF. The DNA of the CDR3 is TGTGCCAGCAGCGTAGAGGGGGACAGAGGCTCCGAGCAGTACTTC.

This chain connects TRBV6-1 to TRBJ2-2; D gene ambiguous. With 10 bases removed from V and 0 bases from J, the gap between germline ends came to 12 bases. The germline gives CDR1 MNHNS, CDR2 SASEGT. The CDR3 contains 14 residues. The CDR3 here is CATIGRTNTGELFF. The CDR3 DNA reads TGTGCCACCATTGGCAGGACGAACACCGGGGAGCTGTTTTTT.

The rearrangement uses TRBV28 and TRBJ2-7; D not resolved. CDR1 is MDHEN and CDR2 is SYDVKM in the germline V gene. Trimming removed 6 bases at V and 4 bases at J, with 16 bases between. This CDR3 is built from 14 residues. In nucleotides, the CDR3 is TGTGCCAGCAGCCATCCCGAGCTGGGTTACGAGCAGTACTTC. Encoded protein: CASSHPELGYEQYF.

This clonotype was counted many times. The chain employs TRBV2 and TRBJ1-5, with a possible D match to TRBD1 (5 bases). Trimming cost V 1 base and J 3 bases, with 10 bases left between them. Germline CDR1 SNHLY, CDR2 FYNNEI. The CDR3 consists of 15 residues. This CDR3 reads CASSEGRQNNQPQHF. For the CDR3, the DNA is TGTGCCAGCAGTGAAGGTCGACAGAACAATCAGCCCCAGCATTTT.

J is TRBJ2-7 and V is TRBV12-3 or TRBV12-4; D gene unclear. The CDR3 is made up of 14 amino acids. The V end was cut by 2 bases, the J end by 3 bases, with 11 bases between. This chain's CDR3 is CASSLQGPYYEQYF. In DNA form, the CDR3 reads TGTGCCAGCAGTTTACAAGGGCCATACTACGAGCAGTACTTC.

This clonotype was seen repeatedly, ten times or more. This chain uses TRBV28 with TRBJ2-2, with 11 bases fitting TRBD2. Germline loops: CDR1 MDHEN, CDR2 SYDVKM. The CDR3 extends over 16 amino acids. J gave up 7 bases and V 7 bases, and 11 bases lay outside the gene matches. CDR3 sequence: CASTPQTSGVGGELFF. The DNA of the CDR3 is TGTGCCAGCACCCCGCAGACTAGCGGGGTAGGCGGGGAGCTGTTTTTT.

V is TRBV28 and J is TRBJ2-7, with a possible D match to TRBD1 (6 bases). V dropped 3 bases and J dropped 5 bases, with 17 bases sitting between them. The germline CDR1 and CDR2 sequences are MDHEN and SYDVKM. The CDR3 runs 15 residues. In DNA, the CDR3 is TGTGCCAGCAGTTTCCCGGGCGCACAGGGAAACGAGCAGTACTTC. Protein: CASSFPGAQGNEQYF.

Note on this clonotype: A read error may explain this, as a much larger clone is one base away. The gene calls are TRBV13 and TRBJ1-1; D is unresolved. The V and J ends lost 5 bases and 4 bases respectively, with 8 bases between them. The CDR3 is 12 residues long. Germline CDR1 PRHDT, CDR2 FYEKMQ (reference sequence). Here the CDR3 reads CASSKMSTEAFF. CDR3 bases: TGTGCCAGCAGCAAGATGAGCACTGAAGCTTTCTTT.

The V and J genes are TRBV9 and TRBJ1-1; D uncertain. CDR3 length equals 14 residues. With 4 bases removed from V and 3 bases from J, the gap between germline ends came to 13 bases. Germline assignment: CDR1 SGDLS and CDR2 YYNGEE. This chain's CDR3 is CASSLGRLDTEAFF. CDR3 sequence (DNA): TGTGCCAGCAGCCTCGGACGTTTGGACACTGAAGCTTTCTTT.

This clonotype was seen more than once but under ten times. This rearrangement joins TRBV14 to TRBJ2-5; D possibly corresponds to TRBD1 (6 bases). CDR3 length: 15 amino acids. The ends were cut back, 1 base at V and 5 bases at J, with 14 bases in the middle. Germline CDR1 and CDR2: SGHDN and FVKESK. The CDR3 sequence is CASSQARGKLETQYF. The DNA of the CDR3 is TGTGCCAGCAGCCAAGCGAGGGGGAAGTTGGAGACCCAGTACTTC.

The chain uses TRBV12-3 or TRBV12-4 and TRBJ1-5; possible D gene TRBD1, 6 bases. There are 12 residues in the CDR3. Deletions cut 8 bases from V and 6 bases from J, with 11 bases between. CDR3 nucleotides: TGTGCCAGCGCCAGGGGCCCTCAGCCCCAGCATTTT. Encoded protein: CASARGPQPQHF.

A few counts support this clonotype. The rearrangement joins TRBV11-3 to TRBJ2-4; weak D call: TRBD1 (6 bases). The ends were cut back, 5 bases at V and 0 bases at J, with 14 bases in the middle. Germline V lookup: CDR1 SGHNT, CDR2 YENEEA. The CDR3 loop spans 16 amino acids. The CDR3 here is CASSPTGFIAKNIQYF. DNA for the CDR3: TGTGCCAGCAGCCCGACAGGATTTATAGCCAAAAACATTCAGTACTTC.

On this clonotype itself: A much larger clone sits a single nucleotide away, making a read error possible. The rearrangement links TRBV12-3 or TRBV12-4 to TRBJ2-2; D gene unclear. CDR3 size: 14 residues. Trimming stripped 2 bases from V and 4 bases from J, with 8 bases between. Here the CDR3 DNA reads TGTGCCAGCAGTTTAAAGGTGGGCACCGGGGAGCTGTTTTTT. It translates to CASSLKVGTGELFF.

This clonotype appeared many times. The gene calls are TRBV28 and TRBJ2-5; weak D call: TRBD2 (6 bases). V was trimmed by 6 bases and J by 1 base, leaving 12 bases between them. In germline, CDR1 is MDHEN, CDR2 SYDVKM. CDR3 length equals 14 residues. CDR3 amino acids: CASRSVGGQETQYF. The CDR3 coding sequence is TGTGCCAGCAGATCCGTCGGGGGCCAAGAGACCCAGTACTTC.

The sample holds many counts of this clonotype. Here the CDR3 DNA reads TGCAGTGCTGCACCCGGGACGGAGAACATTCAGTACTTC. Residues: CSAAPGTENIQYF. The J gene is TRBJ2-4, the V gene TRBV20-1; the D gene could be TRBD1 or TRBD2 (5 bases each). Trimming removed 5 bases at V and 7 bases at J, with 15 bases between. The CDR3 spans 13 residues. CDR1 and CDR2 (germline): DFQATT, SNEGSKA (reference sequence).

This clonotype occurred many times. In nucleotides, the CDR3 is TGTGCCAGCAGTCTTCATCCTTCCTATGGCTACACCTTC. Protein sequence: CASSLHPSYGYTF. The J gene is TRBJ1-2, the V gene TRBV2, with D uncertain. This CDR3 spans 13 amino acids. The V end lost 5 bases, the J end lost 4 bases, and 11 bases lay between the germline ends. Germline CDR1 SNHLY, CDR2 FYNNEI.

Concerning this clonotype itself: A read error is possible here, since a much larger clone lies one base away. The chain uses TRBV6-5 and TRBJ1-1, with D possibly matching TRBD1 (5 bases). Germline assignment: CDR1 MNHEY and CDR2 SVGAGI. Trimming shortened V by 5 bases and J by 10 bases, and 20 bases separated the two germline ends. The CDR3 covers 14 residues. DNA of the CDR3: TGTGCCAGCAGTACTGACAGTAGGAGCTCTGGAGCTTTCTTT. As protein: CASSTDSRSSGAFF.

This clonotype was counted many times. This chain links TRBV6-5 with TRBJ2-5; D gene uncertain. Germline V lookup: CDR1 MNHEY, CDR2 SVGAGI. The ends were cut back, 0 bases at V and 2 bases at J, with 13 bases in the middle. The CDR3 extends over 16 amino acids. The chain's CDR3 is CASSYSATSLQETQYF. The DNA of the CDR3 is TGTGCCAGCAGTTACTCCGCCACCTCCTTGCAAGAGACCCAGTACTTC.

The chain recombines TRBV9 with TRBJ1-5, with a possible D match to TRBD1 (5 bases). The germline gives CDR1 SGDLS, CDR2 YYNGEE. The CDR3 covers 17 residues. Deletions cut 3 bases from V and 3 bases from J, with 19 bases between. The CDR3 coding sequence is TGTGCCAGCAGCGCTCGTGGGTCAGGGATCCCCAATCAGCCCCAGCATTTT. Protein: CASSARGSGIPNQPQHF.

This clonotype was counted between two and nine times. V and J are TRBV4-2 and TRBJ1-2; D may be TRBD1 (5 bases). V lost 3 bases to trimming and J lost 2 bases, with 16 bases between them. CDR3 size: 16 residues. Germline values: CDR1 LGHNA, CDR2 YNFKEQ. The chain's CDR3 is CASSHAGRGGNYGYTF. CDR3 coding DNA: TGTGCCAGCAGCCATGCGGGCCGGGGGGGAAACTATGGCTACACCTTC.

The rearrangement links TRBV18 to TRBJ1-1; D unresolved. The length of the CDR3 is 16 residues. Germline CDR1 and CDR2: KGHSH and LQKENI. V was trimmed by 3 bases and J by 0 bases, leaving 14 bases between them. The CDR3 sequence: CASSPKDELMNTEAFF. The CDR3, as DNA: TGTGCCAGCTCACCGAAGGATGAGCTTATGAACACTGAAGCTTTCTTT.